This T cell receptor (beta chain) was sequenced in a study of blood T cells in healthy people across ages (dated by TCRdb to between 2014 and 2016). Describing the broader study: Template switching captured roughly one uniquely barcoded TCR beta cDNA molecule per two T cells in model experiments. Using deep sequencing normalized with unique cDNA molecular identifiers, the study measured how TCR beta repertoire diversity changes with age. Four age groups were formed from the donors: young (average approximately 15 years), middle-aged (approximately 41), aged (under 70) and long-lived (about 75). To avoid experimental bias, donors of different ages were randomly spread across the sequencing lanes. Two additional independent replicas of 1 million unique cDNA reads from the same blood draw were analyzed for two donors (one aged 18 to 30 and one aged 80 or older). Paper-wide results and their limitations: Total diversity estimates from one million sequenced T cells were considered lower bounds and underestimates. Since profiling was done on bulk unsorted PBMCs, naive and antigen-experienced compartments could not be conclusively compared. A strong correlation was found between observed TCR beta diversity and the percentage of naive T cells measured by flow cytometry. Compared with the aged group, more naive CD4+ T cells, fewer expanded clones and increased TCR diversity were shown by the long-lived group, suggesting age selection. The CMV infection status of donors was not known, potentially confounding age-related changes in expanded clonotypes. As age increased, observed TCR beta diversity per million T cells dropped in a roughly linear way, and a significant reduction was already evident by age about 40.

The CDR3 sequence holds 18 residues, the cysteine and phenylalanine included. Solely the CDR3 DNA is kept, with 54 bases framed from the first base. Relative to germline, V is missing 3 bases and J is missing 0 bases, with 5 bases of the junction outside any gene match. CDR1 and CDR2 are drawn from the germline V gene: SGHRS, YFSETQ. Receptor libraries were prepared by 5' RACE. The instrument given in TCRdb is Illumina HiSeq 2500. A second PCR of roughly 7 to 11 cycles was performed with a sample-barcoded 5' primer and a J-beta primer mix. A template-switch 5' adaptor carrying 12 random nucleotides introduced a unique molecular identifier onto each TCR beta cDNA molecule. Each sample yielded at least 2.5 million CDR3-containing paired-end reads. All of the RNA was converted into first-strand cDNA using the Mint cDNA synthesis kit, with a TRBC-specific oligonucleotide serving as the primer. Following uracil-DNA glycosylase treatment, all cDNA underwent a first 18-cycle PCR with the universal primers M1SS and BC2_uni_R. The study's processing was this. Each sample was normalized by randomly selecting 1 million high-quality reads, each carrying a distinct molecular identifier. Instead of being binned into consensus sequences, reads with shared molecular identifiers were discarded. MiTCR, run with a Q25 quality threshold and the strictest error-elimination algorithm, handled CDR3 identification, clonotype clustering and error correction. A nonparametric unseen species model with Euler transformation was used to estimate lower-bound total TCR beta diversity. TCRdb applied fastp at Q25 and MiXCR to the public reads, then kept only in-frame beta chains. Merged by CDR3 protein, the rows form single entries marked with the most common genes and DNA. The V and J calls reflect TCRdb's pipeline rather than the authors' work. This sample has roughly 730,000 distinct CDR3 sequences in its table, and just over 55% of those were observed once. In total, the top ten clones hold roughly 25% of the sample.

As concerns this clonotype: Its antigen is unknown. Base qualities are not at hand, and no much larger clone is one base apart.

Systemically healthy Caucasian individuals from Russia, 35 to 50 in total and aged about 6 to 95 years, were included as donors. Each donor gave about 10 milliliters of peripheral blood, drawn into EDTA-treated Vacutainer tubes. Ficoll-Paque density-gradient centrifugation was used to isolate PBMCs, with at least 6.5 million obtained per sample. Total RNA, at least 6 micrograms per sample, was extracted from PBMCs with Trizol reagent. For every donor, flow cytometry on a PBMC aliquot measured the percentage of naive CD45RAhigh/CD27high T cells. Sequencing was carried out using blood. This sequence originates from a man between 35 and 55 years old in good health. The V gene is TRBV5-1 and the J gene is TRBJ2-3; the central 15 bases match TRBD2. The DNA reads as follows: TGCGCCAGCAGCTGGGGACTAGCGGGAGGTACTAGCACAGATACGCAGTATTTT. It encodes CASSWGLAGGTSTDTQYF.